This TCR beta chain stems from a study of blood T cell repertoires in COVID-19. Study summary: COVID-19 samples collected from the United States, Italy and Spain covered acute and convalescent phases. PBMCs, B-cell-depleted T cells, or T cells provided the cDNA or gDNA that made up the material.

V was clipped by 0 bases and J by 5 bases, with 13 bases between them. Germline CDR1 is GTSNPN and CDR2 is SVGIG (reference sequence). The CDR3 covers 14 residues. In the original processing: Amplification from reference gene primers served as the basis for estimated nucleated cell counts. The method was immunoSEQ multiplex PCR; TCRdb's version includes in-frame clones alone and lacks a portion of them. V, J and clone size derive from that table, while D and trimming were established from the DNA sequence. The sample holds about 280,000 clones, approximately 83% seen once. Sequencing was done on a sample of peripheral blood. This clonotype was sampled from a woman younger than 45 who had recovered from COVID-19. The chain couples TRBV30 to TRBJ1-1, with a tentative D call TRBD1 (5 bases). The CDR3 loop reads CAWSVRQLGTEAFF. The CDR3, as DNA: TGTGCCTGGAGTGTGAGACAGCTGGGGACTGAAGCTTTCTTT. Full variable domain (rest looked up from reference TRBV30 and TRBJ1-1): SQTIHQWPATLVQPVGSPLSLECTVEGTSNPNLYWYRQAAGRGLQLLFYSVGIGQISSEVPQNLSASRPQDRQFILSSKKLLLSDSGFYLCAWSVRQLGTEAFFGQGTRLTVV.